These 3 T cell receptor beta chains were all obtained from the same sample, sequenced in a study of shared clonotypes between healthy human individuals. Measured with immunoSEQ multiplex PCR; TCRdb has only the in-frame clones, and not every one. The profile shows 2 million to 3 million clones, under 95% of them singletons. Sequenced material: naive CD4+ T cells from PBMCs. Described subset: CD45RA+ positively selected. The receptors here all came from a man between 18 and 35 years old in good health. Some clones in this sample may be carry-over from other donors' samples.

The chain couples TRBV7-9 to TRBJ2-5; D not resolved. Between the trimmed V and J ends, which lost 0 bases and 5 bases, there was a span of 13 bases. The CDR3 loop spans 15 amino acids. Germline CDR1 SEHNR, CDR2 FQNEAQ (reference sequence). DNA of the CDR3: TGTGCCAGCAGCTTAGCGCTCTGGGCCGGGGAGACCCAGTACTTC. Translated, it gives CASSLALWAGETQYF.

CDR3 amino acids: CASSYYGPANGYTF. DNA for the CDR3: TGTGCCAGCAGTTACTACGGACCGGCCAATGGCTACACCTTC. The rearrangement links TRBV6-5 to TRBJ1-2; D is ambiguous. Germline V gives CDR1 MNHEY, CDR2 SVGAGI. This CDR3 comprises 14 residues. Trimming stripped 1 base from V and 6 bases from J, with 12 bases between.

Regarding this clone: This sample includes further DNA sequences coding for the same CDR3. The chain links TRBV9 to TRBJ2-1; D remains unclear. Trimming shortened V by 4 bases and J by 5 bases, and 4 bases separated the two germline ends. The CDR3 runs to 11 residues. Germline V gene lookup returns CDR1 SGDLS and CDR2 YYNGEE. This CDR3 is CASSRDNEQFF. In DNA form, the CDR3 reads TGTGCCAGCAGCCGCGACAATGAGCAGTTCTTC.